Here is one T cell receptor beta chain with its context. Its antigen target is currently unknown. No much larger clone is present one base from it, and per-base qualities are unavailable. This entry is derived from a study of T cell responses to AZD1222 COVID-19 vaccine (dated by TCRdb to the early 2020s). About the study as a whole: A total of approximately 250 trial participants underwent TCR sequencing, of whom roughly 210 had received two doses of AZD1222 and some 25 had received two doses of the MenACWY control vaccine. Enrollment into the trials was organized by age into subgroups of 18-55, 56-69 and 70-plus years, and those subgroups contained roughly 160, 29 and 62 TCR-sequenced participants, respectively.

The meaning of the sample's time point label: about 28 days (+/-7) after the second vaccine dose. Because spike-specific TCR depth and breadth did not differ between the two schedules, AZD1222 recipients who got a second dose at roughly 4 weeks were pooled with those who got a second dose at roughly 12 weeks. Vaccinee samples came from UK trials COV001 and COV002, including a single-blind randomized controlled phase 2/3 trial of AZD1222 (ChAdOx1 nCoV-19) in healthy adults. For TCRbeta chain sequencing, PBMC samples from trial participants were taken at day 0 and at day 28 after the second dose. Deletion took 3 bases off V and 0 bases off J, with a span of 9 bases between the germline ends. CDR3 length: 15 amino acids, cysteine to phenylalanine. Of all the DNA, just the CDR3 is kept, 45 bases in frame from base 1. In the germline V gene, CDR1 corresponds to SGHAT and CDR2 to FQNNGV. Summary of the overall study and its limitations: Reportedly, close to half of the unique spike-specific TCRs recognized epitopes lying outside the regions that are mutated in the B.1.351 and B.1.1.7 variants. No day 14 peak-response samples were available, so repertoires were characterized only after the peak T cell response. After two AZD1222 doses, both the breadth and the depth of spike-specific TCRs were significantly higher than at day 0 and than in MenACWY recipients. The 56-69-year group was small, and its depth increase did not reach significance, likely because of low power. Participants were mostly white British, with more females than males. The authors suggested clonal diversity may have been underestimated. CD4 TCRs associated with the vaccine covered the entire spike protein, and the dominant responses were in regions 160-218 and 743-854. Conclusions about previously exposed vaccinees are limited because only a handful of AZD1222 recipients were SARS-CoV-2 seropositive at baseline.

The CDR3 regions of human TCRbeta chains were subjected to immunosequencing. Per the source publication's procedure: Repertoire TCRs were matched against a reference library of SARS-CoV-2-specific TCRs generated with the MIRA antigen-specificity platform. Breadth was defined as the fraction of unique TCRs that were SARS-CoV-2-associated, and depth was defined as the fraction of total T cells that were SARS-CoV-2-associated. Using the MIRA data, every spike-specific TCR was mapped to the spike region that the TCR reacted to and assigned to either a CD4 or a CD8 class. Log10-transformed breadth and depth values were compared by one-way ANOVA with Sidak's multiple comparisons tests. TCRdb took this table from immuneACCESS and kept in-frame rearrangements with V and J called. Such tables lack part of the clones; where checked against another copy, unresolved V genes explain under half of the gap, and the rest is unexplained. That table gives V, J and clone size, and the DNA gave D and trimming. The sample includes 98,000 or so clones, with about 88% observed a single time. The ten biggest clones cover 14% of the sample.

The V and J segments used are TRBV11-2 and TRBJ1-3; the D segment cannot be called with confidence. Sequencing used peripheral blood, obtained 28 days after the second AZD1222 dose. The sequence derives from an adult who received the AZD1222 COVID-19 vaccine. The DNA sequence is as follows: TGTGCCAGCAGCTTCCAAGTCACCTCTGGAAACACCATATATTTT. This yields the protein CASSFQVTSGNTIYF.